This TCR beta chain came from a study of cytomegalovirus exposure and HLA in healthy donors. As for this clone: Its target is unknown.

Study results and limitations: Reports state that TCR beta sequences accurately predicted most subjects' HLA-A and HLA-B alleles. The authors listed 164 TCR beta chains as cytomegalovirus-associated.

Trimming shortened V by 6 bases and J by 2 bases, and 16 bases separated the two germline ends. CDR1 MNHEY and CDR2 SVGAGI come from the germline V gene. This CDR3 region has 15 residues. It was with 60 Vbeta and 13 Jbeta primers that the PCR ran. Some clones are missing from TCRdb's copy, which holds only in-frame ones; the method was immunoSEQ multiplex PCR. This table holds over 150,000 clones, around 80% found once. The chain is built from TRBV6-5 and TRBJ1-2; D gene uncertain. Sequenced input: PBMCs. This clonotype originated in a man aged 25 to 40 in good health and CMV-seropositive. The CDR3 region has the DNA TGTGCCAGCAGCCCTAGGGAGCAGGCGAACTATGGCTACACCTTC. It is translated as CASSPREQANYGYTF.